This record concerns one T cell receptor (beta chain) sequence. The antigen remains unidentified. This sample stems from a study of T-cell memory formation after mild COVID-19. The V end lost 3 bases, the J end lost 10 bases, and 13 bases lay between the germline ends. Germline-derived CDR1 and CDR2 are MNHNY and SVGAGI (reference sequence). This CDR3 is 14 amino acids long. Study-wide points: Pre-infection memory showed some responding clones, and this suggested that cross-reactive memory joined. Balance between CD4 and CD8 was seen in clones contracting day 15 to 85, and a CD4+ lean was seen in later expanders. Most CD4+ clones that shrank were in CM and EM, while CD8+ ones turned up in EMRA.

MiXCR was run by TCRdb on the 5' RACE reads, yielding one entry per CDR3 protein. Of approximately 260,000 distinct CDR3 sequences listed, roughly 18% were seen once; the top ten hold 20% to 25%. This clonotype originated in a man between 18 and 35 years old who had mild COVID-19 (a few samples of this study predate the infection). Cell type and time point are not known. The sample taken for sequencing was PBMCs or a T cell subset sorted from them (not recorded which). The V call is TRBV6-6, the J call TRBJ1-6; D possibly corresponds to TRBD1 (5 bases). This CDR3 is CASSYLGVDSPLHF. The CDR3 nucleotides are TGTGCCAGCAGTTATTTGGGGGTGGACTCACCCCTCCACTTT.